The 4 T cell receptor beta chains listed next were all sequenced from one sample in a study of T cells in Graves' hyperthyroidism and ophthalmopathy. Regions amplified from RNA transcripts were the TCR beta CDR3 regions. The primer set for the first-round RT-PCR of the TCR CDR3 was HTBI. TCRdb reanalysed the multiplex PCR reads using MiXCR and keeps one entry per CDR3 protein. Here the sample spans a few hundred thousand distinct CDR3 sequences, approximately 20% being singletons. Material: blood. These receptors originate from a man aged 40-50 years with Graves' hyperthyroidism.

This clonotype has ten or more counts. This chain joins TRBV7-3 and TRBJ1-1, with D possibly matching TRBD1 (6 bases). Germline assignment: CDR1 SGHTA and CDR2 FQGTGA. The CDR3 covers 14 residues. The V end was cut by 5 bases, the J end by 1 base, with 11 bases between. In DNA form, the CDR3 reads TGTGCCAGCAGCGCACAGGGAGGGAACACTGAAGCTTTCTTT. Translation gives CASSAQGGNTEAFF.

The CDR3 is CASSPAGATDTQYF. The CDR3 bases are TGTGCCAGCAGCCCGGCAGGGGCCACAGATACGCAGTATTTT. V and J are TRBV7-2 and TRBJ2-3; TRBD1 might be the D (6 bases). Trimming shortened V by 5 bases and J by 2 bases, and 11 bases separated the two germline ends. The CDR3 length is 14 residues. Germline V lookup: CDR1 SGHTA, CDR2 FQGNSA. Complete variable domain (other parts from reference TRBV7-2 and TRBJ2-3): GAGVSQSPSNKVTEKGKDVELRCDPISGHTALYWYRQSLGQGLEFLIYFQGNSAPDKSGLPSDRFSAERTGGSVSTLTIQRTQQEDSAVYLCASSPAGATDTQYFGPGTRLTVL.

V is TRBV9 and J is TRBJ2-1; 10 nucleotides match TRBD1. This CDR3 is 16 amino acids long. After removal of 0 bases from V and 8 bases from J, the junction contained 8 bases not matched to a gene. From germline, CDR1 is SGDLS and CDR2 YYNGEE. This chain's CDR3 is CASSVVGGQGFYEQFF. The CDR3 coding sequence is TGTGCCAGCAGCGTAGTAGGGGGACAGGGGTTCTATGAGCAGTTCTTC.

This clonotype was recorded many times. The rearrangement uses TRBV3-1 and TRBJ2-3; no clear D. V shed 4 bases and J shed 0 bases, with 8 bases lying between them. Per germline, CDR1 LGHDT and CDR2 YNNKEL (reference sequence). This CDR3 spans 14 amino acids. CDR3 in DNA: TGTGCCAGCAGCCTCCTGATGAGCACAGATACGCAGTATTTT. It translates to CASSLLMSTDTQYF.